This TCR beta chain appears in the sequencing data of a study of blood T cell repertoires in COVID-19. Germline values: CDR1 SGHVS, CDR2 FNYEAQ. The CDR3 spans 16 residues. V lost 5 bases to trimming and J lost 1 base, with 16 bases between them. This clone has only a few counts. The repertoire was sequenced with immunoSEQ multiplex PCR; TCRdb's copy has only in-frame clones and lacks some. The table includes more than 100,000 clones, around nine tenths detected once. Sequencing was carried out using peripheral blood. The chain carries TRBV7-6 and TRBJ2-3, with a weak D call TRBD2 (7 bases). This clonotype was obtained from a human donor in a cohort sampled during active COVID-19. CDR3: CASSQGIGGGTDTQYF. The CDR3 nucleotides are TGTGCCAGCAGCCAGGGGATAGGGGGGGGCACAGATACGCAGTATTTT.